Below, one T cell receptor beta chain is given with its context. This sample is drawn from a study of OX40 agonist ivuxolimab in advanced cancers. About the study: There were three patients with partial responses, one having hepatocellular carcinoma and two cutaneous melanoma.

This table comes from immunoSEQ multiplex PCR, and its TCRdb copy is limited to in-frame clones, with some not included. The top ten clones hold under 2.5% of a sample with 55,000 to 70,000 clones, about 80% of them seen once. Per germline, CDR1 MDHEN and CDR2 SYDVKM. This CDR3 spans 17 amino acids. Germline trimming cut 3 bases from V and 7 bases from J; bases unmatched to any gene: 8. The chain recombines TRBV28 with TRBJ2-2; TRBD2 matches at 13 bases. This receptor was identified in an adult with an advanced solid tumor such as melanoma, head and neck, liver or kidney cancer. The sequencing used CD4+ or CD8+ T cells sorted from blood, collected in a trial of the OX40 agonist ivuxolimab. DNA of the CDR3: TGTGCCAGCAGTTTTTCCGGACTAGCGGGAGCTGGCGGGGAGCTGTTTTTT. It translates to CASSFSGLAGAGGELFF.